These 10 T cell receptor beta chains share one sample of origin, sequenced in a study of T cells expressing NK-cell markers. TCRdb reprocessed the 5' RACE reads and stores each CDR3 protein as one record, lacking DNA. Its table records roughly 180,000 distinct CDR3 sequences. Sequenced: blood T cells: a sorted CD56 or NKG2C T cell subset, CD4+ or CD8+ T cells, or bulk PBMC T cells (not recorded which). These receptors were taken from a woman between 18 and 70 years old in good health.

The V call is TRBV7-8, the J call TRBJ1-1; TCRdb's assignment of TRBD1 cannot be checked, as there is no DNA. CDR3 length: 15 amino acids. Per the germline V gene, CDR1 is SGHVS and CDR2 is FQNEAQ. CDR3 protein: CASSQGGGGGGEAFF. Drawing the rest from reference TRBV7-8 and TRBJ1-1, the complete variable domain is GAGVSQSPRYKVAKRGQDVALRCDPISGHVSLFWYQQALGQGPEFLTYFQNEAQLDKSGLPSDRFFAERPEGSVSTLKIQRTQQEDSAVYLCASSQGGGGGGEAFFGQGTRLTVV.

The rearrangement links TRBV7-9 to TRBJ2-7. The CDR3 runs to 11 residues. The germline V gene has CDR1 SEHNR and CDR2 FQNEAQ (reference sequence). The CDR3: CASSLWDEQYF.

The genes are TRBV5-4 and TRBJ1-2; the D call of TRBD1 rests on TCRdb alone, since no DNA is present to check it. CDR3 length: 16 amino acids. Germline CDR1 reads SGHNT; CDR2 reads YYREEE (reference sequence). CDR3 in amino acids: CASSSQGDRGRYGYTF.

This chain joins TRBV29-1 and TRBJ2-7; TCRdb designates TRBD1, a call that cannot be tested without DNA. This CDR3 has 12 residues. Germline loops: CDR1 SQVTM, CDR2 ANQGSEA. This CDR3 is CSVGQGTDEQYF.

J is TRBJ2-7 and V is TRBV5-1; there is no DNA to check the TCRdb D call of TRBD2. The CDR3 loop spans 13 amino acids. Germline V lookup: CDR1 SGHRS, CDR2 YFSETQ. The chain's CDR3 is CASSGRGSYEQYF.

The gene calls are TRBV6-5 and TRBJ2-3; TCRdb selects TRBD2, and the lack of DNA leaves this call unchecked. There are 14 residues in the CDR3. In germline, CDR1 is MNHEY, CDR2 SVGAGI. The CDR3 here is CASSYKRSWDTQYF.

The CDR3 here is CSARAPWGENTGELFF. V and J are TRBV20-1 and TRBJ2-2; there is no DNA to check the TCRdb D call of TRBD1. Per the germline V gene, CDR1 is DFQATT and CDR2 is SNEGSKA (reference sequence). This CDR3 spans 16 amino acids.

This chain uses TRBV7-3 with TRBJ1-2; TCRdb names TRBD1, which stays unverified in the absence of DNA. The length of the CDR3 is 16 residues. The germline V gene has CDR1 SGHTA and CDR2 FQGTGA. The CDR3: CASSLTGQGANYGYTF.

The chain has TRBV5-5 and TRBJ2-7; TCRdb returns TRBD1, unconfirmable since there is no DNA. CDR1 and CDR2 from the germline V gene are SGHKS and YYEKEE (reference sequence). This CDR3 has 15 residues. The CDR3 sequence is CASTEDRGVSYEQYF.

The CDR3 region is CASSLDLAGSTDTQYF. The chain uses TRBV12-3 or TRBV12-4 and TRBJ2-3; the D gene TCRdb calls, TRBD2, cannot be checked with no DNA. CDR3 length: 16 amino acids.